The clone carrying this TCR beta chain occurred a few times. Preparation of the TCRbeta library was carried out with unique molecular identifiers. TCRdb reprocessed the PCR reads via MiXCR and lists one record per CDR3 protein. Of 420,000 or so distinct CDR3 sequences in the sample, 11% are singletons; the top ten hold roughly 5.5%. Germline loops: CDR1 SGHVS, CDR2 FQNEAQ. V was cut by 5 bases and J by 5 bases, with 9 bases left in between. The CDR3 has 12 amino acids. These data originate in a study of T-cell reconstitution after alpha-beta-depleted transplantation in children. This material consisted of PBMCs from the stem cell graft donor, taken from the stem cell graft. V usage is TRBV7-8 and J usage is TRBJ2-5; D remains unclear. This receptor was obtained from a human donor who donated a stem cell graft to a child with acute myeloid leukemia. As DNA, the CDR3 is TGTGCCAGCAGCCGGAGTATGGAGACCCAGTACTTC. Its translation: CASSRSMETQYF. The complete variable domain, with remaining parts taken from reference TRBV7-8 and TRBJ2-5, reads GAGVSQSPRYKVAKRGQDVALRCDPISGHVSLFWYQQALGQGPEFLTYFQNEAQLDKSGLPSDRFFAERPEGSVSTLKIQRTQQEDSAVYLCASSRSMETQYFGPGTRLLVL.